This T cell receptor beta chain was observed in a study of response to subunit inactivated influenza vaccine. Germline V gives CDR1 ENHRY, CDR2 SYGVKD. V lost 0 bases and J 8 bases, leaving 4 bases between the germline ends. This CDR3 region has 12 residues. TCRdb independently ran MiXCR on the RT-PCR reads; one entry per CDR3 protein. Of 610,000 or so distinct CDR3 sequences listed, approximately 15% are singletons. This clonotype occurred a few times. This TCR came from a man in his fifties or sixties who received an inactivated influenza vaccine. The sequencing used PBMCs from blood, collected less than 13 days after vaccination. V gene TRBV10-3 combines with J gene TRBJ1-4; D call uncertain. CDR3 loop: CAISESGEKLFF. CDR3 nucleotide sequence: TGTGCCATCAGTGAGTCAGGGGAAAAACTGTTTTTT.